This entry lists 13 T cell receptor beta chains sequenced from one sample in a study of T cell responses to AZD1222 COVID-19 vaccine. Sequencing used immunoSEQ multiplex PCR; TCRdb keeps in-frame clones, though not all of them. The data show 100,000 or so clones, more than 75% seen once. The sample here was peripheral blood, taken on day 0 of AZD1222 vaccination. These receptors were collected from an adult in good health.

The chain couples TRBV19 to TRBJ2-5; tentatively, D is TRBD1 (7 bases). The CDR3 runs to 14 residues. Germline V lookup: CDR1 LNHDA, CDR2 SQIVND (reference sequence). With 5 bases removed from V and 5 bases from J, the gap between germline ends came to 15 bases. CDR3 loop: CASSLAGGTETQYF. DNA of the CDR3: TGTGCCAGTAGTTTGGCAGGGGGGACTGAGACCCAGTACTTC.

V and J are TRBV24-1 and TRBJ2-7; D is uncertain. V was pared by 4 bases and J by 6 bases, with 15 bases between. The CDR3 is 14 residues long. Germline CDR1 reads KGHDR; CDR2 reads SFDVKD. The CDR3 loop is CATSDPASASEQYF. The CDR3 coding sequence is TGTGCCACCAGTGACCCGGCATCAGCCAGCGAGCAGTACTTC.

The CDR3 region is CASSESWQGAGGTQYF. The CDR3 nucleotides are TGCGCCAGCAGTGAGTCCTGGCAGGGGGCAGGTGGGACCCAGTACTTC. The rearrangement joins TRBV10-1 to TRBJ2-5; 8 bases align to TRBD1. V lost 0 bases to trimming and J lost 7 bases; unmatched junction nucleotides: 10. The CDR3 has 16 amino acids. Germline V lookup: CDR1 WNHNN, CDR2 SYGVQD (reference sequence).

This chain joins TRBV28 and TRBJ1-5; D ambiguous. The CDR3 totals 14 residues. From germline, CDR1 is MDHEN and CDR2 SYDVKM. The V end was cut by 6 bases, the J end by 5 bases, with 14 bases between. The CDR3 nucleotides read TGTGCCAGCAGCCCCCTTAGCCTAGATCAGCCCCAGCATTTT. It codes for CASSPLSLDQPQHF.

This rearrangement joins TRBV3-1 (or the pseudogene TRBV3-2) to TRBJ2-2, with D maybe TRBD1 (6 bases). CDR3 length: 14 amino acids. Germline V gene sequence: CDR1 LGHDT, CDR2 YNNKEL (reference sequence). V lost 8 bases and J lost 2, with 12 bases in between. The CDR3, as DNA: TGTGCCAGCCGATACAGGGCAAACACCGGGGAGCTGTTTTTT. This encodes CASRYRANTGELFF.

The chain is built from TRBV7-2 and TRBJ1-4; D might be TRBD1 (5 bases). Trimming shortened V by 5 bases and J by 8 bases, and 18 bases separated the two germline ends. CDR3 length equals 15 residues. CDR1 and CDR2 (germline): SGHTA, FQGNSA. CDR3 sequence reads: CASSKTGTAGEKLFF. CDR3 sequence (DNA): TGTGCCAGCAGCAAGACCGGGACGGCGGGAGAAAAACTGTTTTTT.

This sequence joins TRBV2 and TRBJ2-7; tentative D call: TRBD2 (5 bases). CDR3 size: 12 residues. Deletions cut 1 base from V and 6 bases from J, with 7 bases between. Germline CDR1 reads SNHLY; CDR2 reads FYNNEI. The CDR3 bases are TGTGCCAGCAGTGAAGTGAGGGTCGAGCAGTACTTC. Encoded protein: CASSEVRVEQYF.

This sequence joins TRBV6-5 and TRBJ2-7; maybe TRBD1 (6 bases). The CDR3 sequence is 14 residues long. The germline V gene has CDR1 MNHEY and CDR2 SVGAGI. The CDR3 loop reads CVSGTKQKSYEQYF. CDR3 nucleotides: TGTGTTTCAGGGACAAAACAAAAATCCTACGAGCAGTACTTC.

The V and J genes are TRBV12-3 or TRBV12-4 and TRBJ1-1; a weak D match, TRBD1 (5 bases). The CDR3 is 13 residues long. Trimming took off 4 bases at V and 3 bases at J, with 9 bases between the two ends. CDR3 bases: TGTGCCAGCAGTTCGGGACGGTACACTGAAGCTTTCTTT. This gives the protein CASSSGRYTEAFF.

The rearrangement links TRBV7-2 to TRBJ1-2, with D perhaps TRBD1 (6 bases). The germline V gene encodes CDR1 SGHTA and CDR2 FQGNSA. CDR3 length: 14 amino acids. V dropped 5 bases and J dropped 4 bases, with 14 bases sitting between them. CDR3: CASSQGHVSYGYTF. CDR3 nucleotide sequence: TGTGCCAGCAGCCAGGGACATGTAAGCTATGGCTACACCTTC.

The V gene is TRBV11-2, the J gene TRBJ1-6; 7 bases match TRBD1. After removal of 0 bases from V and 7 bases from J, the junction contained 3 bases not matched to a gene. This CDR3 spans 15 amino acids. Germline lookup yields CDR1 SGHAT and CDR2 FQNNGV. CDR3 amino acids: CASSLDGDSNSPLHF. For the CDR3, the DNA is TGTGCCAGCAGCTTAGATGGGGACAGCAATTCACCCCTCCACTTT.

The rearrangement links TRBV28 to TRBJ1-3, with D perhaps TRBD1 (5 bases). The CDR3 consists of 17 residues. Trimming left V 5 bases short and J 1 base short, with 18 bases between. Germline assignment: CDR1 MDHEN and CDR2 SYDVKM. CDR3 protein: CASSLGLGAGSGNTIYF. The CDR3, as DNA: TGTGCCAGCAGTCTTGGCCTTGGGGCAGGGTCTGGAAACACCATATATTTT. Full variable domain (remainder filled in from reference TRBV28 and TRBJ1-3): DVKVTQSSRYLVKRTGEKVFLECVQDMDHENMFWYRQDPGLGLRLIYFSYDVKMKEKGDIPEGYSVSREKKERFSLILESASTNQTSMYLCASSLGLGAGSGNTIYFGEGSWLTVV.

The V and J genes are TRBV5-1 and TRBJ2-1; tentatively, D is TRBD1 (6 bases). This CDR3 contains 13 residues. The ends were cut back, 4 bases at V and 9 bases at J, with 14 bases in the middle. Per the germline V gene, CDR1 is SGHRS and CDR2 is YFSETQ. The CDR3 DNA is TGCGCCAGCAGCGCCTACAGGGACGGTGAGCAGTTCTTC. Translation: CASSAYRDGEQFF.